The 20 T cell receptor beta chains presented below share a single source sample, sequenced in a study of long-term antiretroviral therapy in people with HIV (dated by TCRdb to the early 2020s). The immunoSEQ hsTCRB v3.0 assay was used at survey level resolution for TRB variable region sequencing. Held by TCRdb, this immuneACCESS table contains in-frame sequences only and omits some clones. Under half of the omission traces to an unresolved V gene where checked; the cause of the rest is unknown. This sample gives fewer than 30,000 clones in total; 85% to 90% of them show up just once. The top ten clonotypes cover around 4.7% of the sample. The sequencing used unsorted PBMCs, collected 2.7 years after starting antiretroviral therapy. These receptors came from a man aged 35-49 years with HIV.

The V call is TRBV7-9, the J call TRBJ1-6; D remains ambiguous. V lost 0 bases, J lost 8 bases, and 8 bases lay in between. The germline V gene has CDR1 SEHNR and CDR2 FQNEAQ (reference sequence). The CDR3 is 14 residues long. The CDR3 DNA follows: TGTGCCAGCAGCTTAGCAGGATGGGATTCACCCCTCCACTTT. This sequence encodes CASSLAGWDSPLHF.

The V call is TRBV7-9, the J call TRBJ1-2; D unclear. V was shortened by 4 bases and J by 7 bases, with 16 bases between the two germline ends. Germline CDR1 is SEHNR and CDR2 is FQNEAQ (reference sequence). CDR3 length: 14 amino acids. CDR3 in DNA: TGTGCCAGCAGCTCCGGGCCCAGAGAGGGTGGCTACACCTTC. Protein: CASSSGPREGGYTF.

V gene TRBV5-1 combines with J gene TRBJ2-1; weak D call: TRBD2 (5 bases). The CDR3 consists of 16 residues. The V gene lost 2 bases and the J gene lost 0 bases, with 12 bases spanning the gap. Germline CDR1 reads SGHRS; CDR2 reads YFSETQ. CDR3: CASSFLEGSSYNEQFF. The DNA of the CDR3 is TGCGCCAGCAGCTTTTTAGAGGGCAGCTCCTACAATGAGCAGTTCTTC.

This chain joins TRBV19 and TRBJ2-7, with 15 bases fitting TRBD2. CDR1 and CDR2 from the germline V gene are LNHDA and SQIVND (reference sequence). V gave up 1 base and J gave up 5 bases; unmatched junction bases: 6. The CDR3 is 17 residues long. CDR3 in DNA: TGTGCCAGTAGTATAGGGGGGACTAGCGGGAGGATCCACGAGCAGTACTTC. It yields the protein CASSIGGTSGRIHEQYF.

The V and J genes are TRBV7-2 and TRBJ1-2; D is undetermined. Trimming left V 4 bases short and J 2 bases short, with 5 bases between. Per germline, CDR1 SGHTA and CDR2 FQGNSA. CDR3 length: 12 residues. The CDR3: CASSSYNYGYTF. Written as DNA, the CDR3 is TGTGCCAGCAGCTCGTACAACTATGGCTACACCTTC. The full variable domain, completed using reference TRBV7-2 and TRBJ1-2, is GAGVSQSPSNKVTEKGKDVELRCDPISGHTALYWYRQSLGQGLEFLIYFQGNSAPDKSGLPSDRFSAERTGGSVSTLTIQRTQQEDSAVYLCASSSYNYGYTFGSGTRLTVV.

The V call is TRBV4-1, the J call TRBJ2-3; weak D call: TRBD2 (6 bases). CDR1 and CDR2 (germline): MGHRA, YSYEKL. The V gene lost 1 base and the J gene lost 5 bases, with 13 bases spanning the gap. The CDR3 totals 15 residues. The CDR3 DNA is TGCGCCAGCAGCCAAGGGCTAGTCGGGGGAGATACGCAGTATTTT. The encoded protein is CASSQGLVGGDTQYF.

V gene TRBV6-4 combines with J gene TRBJ1-2, with TRBD1 identical over 8 bases. From germline, CDR1 is MRHNA and CDR2 SNTAGT. The CDR3 loop spans 17 amino acids. The trim removed 0 bases at V and 5 bases at J, leaving 11 bases unmatched. Here the CDR3 DNA reads TGTGCCAGCAGTGACTCGCCAGGGGGCGGAGCTGCATATGGCTACACCTTC. Residues: CASSDSPGGGAAYGYTF.

The rearrangement links TRBV6-1 to TRBJ2-5; a weak D match, TRBD1 (7 bases). Germline V CDR1 and CDR2: MNHNS, SASEGT. Trimming shortened V by 4 bases and J by 4 bases, and 13 bases separated the two germline ends. The CDR3 is made up of 14 amino acids. In DNA form, the CDR3 reads TGTGCCAGCAGTGCTTCAGGGGGGAGAGAGACCCAGTACTTC. It translates to CASSASGGRETQYF.

The rearrangement joins TRBV6-5 to TRBJ1-2, with D possibly being TRBD1 (6 bases). This CDR3 has 15 residues. CDR1 MNHEY and CDR2 SVGAGI come from the germline V gene. The ends were cut back, 1 base at V and 4 bases at J, with 13 bases in the middle. CDR3 bases: TGTGCCAGCAGTTACTTATCAGACAGGAGCTATGGCTACACCTTC. Translating it yields CASSYLSDRSYGYTF.

The chain carries TRBV5-1 and TRBJ2-3, with D unresolved. From germline, CDR1 is SGHRS and CDR2 YFSETQ. V lost 0 bases to trimming and J lost 0 bases, with 8 bases between them. CDR3 length: 15 amino acids. The CDR3 DNA sequence: TGCGCCAGCAGCTTGGACGGATCTAGCACAGATACGCAGTATTTT. It specifies CASSLDGSSTDTQYF.

The genes are TRBV18 and TRBJ1-2; D is ambiguous. The CDR3 has 14 residues. From germline, CDR1 is KGHSH and CDR2 LQKENI. The V end was cut by 1 base, the J end by 3 bases, with 9 bases between. The CDR3 region is CASSPRREDYGYTF. The CDR3 DNA is TGTGCCAGCTCACCACGGAGGGAGGACTATGGCTACACCTTC. Complete variable domain (other parts from reference TRBV18 and TRBJ1-2): NAGVMQNPRHLVRRRGQEARLRCSPMKGHSHVYWYRQLPEEGLKFMVYLQKENIIDESGMPKERFSAEFPKEGPSILRIQQVVRGDSAAYFCASSPRREDYGYTFGSGTRLTVV.

The V gene is TRBV6-1, the J gene TRBJ1-3, with D perhaps matching TRBD1 (6 bases). The CDR3 runs 13 residues. Germline CDR1 reads MNHNS; CDR2 reads SASEGT. The V gene lost 4 bases and the J gene lost 7 bases, with 11 bases spanning the gap. CDR3 bases: TGTGCCAGCAGTGCGGACAGTGGGAACACCATATATTTT. This sequence encodes CASSADSGNTIYF.

The chain has TRBV13 and TRBJ2-5; D is unclear. V was pared by 1 base and J by 2 bases, with 5 bases between. CDR3 length: 13 amino acids. The germline V gene encodes CDR1 PRHDT and CDR2 FYEKMQ (reference sequence). CDR3 sequence (DNA): TGTGCCAGCAGCTTAGATAAGCAAGAGACCCAGTACTTC. This translates into CASSLDKQETQYF.

The CDR3 DNA reads TGTGCCAGCAGTCAATTCACAGGGGTTGGGTACGAGCAGTACTTC. This translates into CASSQFTGVGYEQYF. The V call is TRBV27, the J call TRBJ2-7; TRBD1 matches 7 bases. Trimming cost V 5 bases and J 4 bases; bases outside gene matches: 11. The germline V gene encodes CDR1 MNHEY and CDR2 SMNVEV (reference sequence). CDR3 size: 15 residues.

The chain links TRBV7-2 to TRBJ1-2; maybe TRBD1 (5 bases). Germline loops: CDR1 SGHTA, CDR2 FQGNSA. V was pared by 5 bases and J by 4 bases, with 17 bases between. The CDR3 is made up of 15 amino acids. The CDR3 loop reads CASSPGQRGSYGYTF. The CDR3 nucleotides read TGTGCCAGCAGCCCAGGACAACGGGGGAGCTATGGCTACACCTTC. The complete variable domain, with remaining parts taken from reference TRBV7-2 and TRBJ1-2, reads GAGVSQSPSNKVTEKGKDVELRCDPISGHTALYWYRQSLGQGLEFLIYFQGNSAPDKSGLPSDRFSAERTGGSVSTLTIQRTQQEDSAVYLCASSPGQRGSYGYTFGSGTRLTVV.

In this sample, this clone turned up once. The chain recombines TRBV7-2 with TRBJ2-1, with D possibly matching TRBD1 (6 bases). This CDR3 comprises 14 residues. Germline V lookup: CDR1 SGHTA, CDR2 FQGNSA. Deletions cut 5 bases from V and 4 bases from J, with 12 bases between. CDR3 residues: CASSKRTEYNEQFF. The CDR3 region has the DNA TGTGCCAGCAGCAAGAGGACAGAATACAATGAGCAGTTCTTC.

This rearrangement joins TRBV9 to TRBJ2-1; a weak D match, TRBD1 (5 bases). The CDR3 covers 13 residues. The V gene's germline CDR1 is SGDLS and CDR2 YYNGEE. V lost 4 bases to trimming and J lost 6 bases, with 11 bases between them. The CDR3 region is CASSPLRGNEQFF. The CDR3 DNA reads as TGTGCCAGCAGCCCTCTAAGGGGCAATGAGCAGTTCTTC.

This clone was seen only a few times. The J gene is TRBJ2-2, the V gene TRBV5-1; TRBD2 matches 11 bases. Looked up from germline, CDR1 is SGHRS and CDR2 is YFSETQ. The CDR3 sequence is 16 residues long. Trimming at V came to 0 bases and at J to 4 bases, leaving 2 bases not matched to a gene. The CDR3 sequence is CASSLALAGGTGELFF. The CDR3 nucleotides read TGCGCCAGCAGCTTGGCGCTAGCGGGAGGCACCGGGGAGCTGTTTTTT.

The chain recombines TRBV6-5 with TRBJ2-7; 9 nucleotides line up with TRBD2. The CDR3 runs to 15 residues. Germline CDR1 MNHEY, CDR2 SVGAGI. The V gene end was trimmed by 0 bases and the J gene end by 7 bases; junction bases not matched to a gene: 7. CDR3 region: CASSYSASGVGEQYF. CDR3 DNA: TGTGCCAGCAGTTACTCAGCTAGCGGGGTTGGTGAGCAGTACTTC.

The J gene is TRBJ2-7, the V gene TRBV5-6; D ambiguous. V was trimmed by 0 bases and J by 2 bases, leaving 6 bases between them. CDR1 and CDR2 from the germline V gene are SGHDT and YYEEEE. The CDR3 is made up of 13 amino acids. This CDR3 reads CASSLDRTYEQYF. CDR3 in DNA: TGTGCCAGCAGCTTGGACAGAACCTACGAGCAGTACTTC.